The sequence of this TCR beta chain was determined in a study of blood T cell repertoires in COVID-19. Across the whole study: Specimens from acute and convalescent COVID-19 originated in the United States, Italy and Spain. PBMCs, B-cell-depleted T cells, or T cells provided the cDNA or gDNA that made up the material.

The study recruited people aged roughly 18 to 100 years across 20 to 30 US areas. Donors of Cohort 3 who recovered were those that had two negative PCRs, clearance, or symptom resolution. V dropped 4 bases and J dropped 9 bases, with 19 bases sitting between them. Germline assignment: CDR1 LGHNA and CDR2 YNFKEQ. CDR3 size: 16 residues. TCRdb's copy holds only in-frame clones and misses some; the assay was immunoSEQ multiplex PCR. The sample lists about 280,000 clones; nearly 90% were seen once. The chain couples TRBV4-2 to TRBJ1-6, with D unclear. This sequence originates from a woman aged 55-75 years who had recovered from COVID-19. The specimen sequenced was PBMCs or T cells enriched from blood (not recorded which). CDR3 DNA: TGTGCCAGCAGCCCCCCGGCAGGTGAGGGCCGTTCACCCCTCCACTTT. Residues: CASSPPAGEGRSPLHF.